The text below deals with one T cell receptor beta chain. The data are from a study of blood T cell repertoires in COVID-19. Across the study: Acute and convalescent COVID-19 specimens originated in the United States, Italy and Spain. PBMCs, B-cell-depleted T cells, or T cells were the source of the cDNA or gDNA that made up the material.

Original methodology: Estimation of nucleated cell counts relied on the amplification of reference gene primers. Sequencing was performed with immunoSEQ multiplex PCR; in TCRdb, only in-frame clones are kept and a portion is missing. V and J calls and clone size are given by that table; D and trimming were obtained from the DNA. In the table there are around 200,000 clones, 80% to 90% of which are singletons. This sequence originates from a woman in her 50s with acute or convalescent COVID-19. Sequencing used peripheral blood.

CDR3 DNA sequence: TGTGCCAGCAGCCCAAGACTAGCCTACGAGCAGTACTTC. It specifies CASSPRLAYEQYF. V and J are TRBV13 and TRBJ2-7; TRBD2 might be the D (6 bases). This CDR3 has 13 amino acids. In germline, CDR1 is PRHDT, CDR2 FYEKMQ (reference sequence). The V gene lost 5 bases and the J gene lost 2 bases, with 10 bases spanning the gap.